This entry features one T cell receptor beta chain sequence. This sample was taken from a study of blood T cell repertoires in COVID-19. Study details: The origin of the acute and convalescent COVID-19 samples was the United States, Italy and Spain. T cells, B-cell-depleted T cells, or PBMCs supplied cDNA or gDNA.

The authors' processing: The assay estimated nucleated cells by amplifying reference gene primers. TCRdb keeps only in-frame clones here, not all; method: immunoSEQ multiplex PCR. From that table come the V and J calls and clone size; the DNA was used to work out D and trimming. The repertoire holds tens of thousands of clones, more than 75% seen once, with roughly 7.9% in the top ten. V shed 3 bases, J shed 0 bases, and the junction held 9 bases outside the gene matches. The CDR3 extends over 19 amino acids. Germline V gene lookup returns CDR1 KGHDR and CDR2 SFDVKD. The rearrangement links TRBV24-1 to TRBJ2-1, with 11 bases fitting TRBD2. This clonotype was obtained from a man in his 70s with active or convalescent COVID-19. What was sequenced was peripheral blood. The CDR3 is CATSDGASGGLSSYNEQFF. The CDR3 DNA sequence: TGTGCCACCAGTGATGGGGCTAGCGGGGGGTTGAGCTCCTACAATGAGCAGTTCTTC.